The rows below give T cell receptor beta chains drawn from one sample of a study of CD8 T cells in ankylosing spondylitis. TCRdb fed the 5' RACE reads into MiXCR, producing one record per CDR3 protein. This table has a few hundred thousand distinct CDR3 sequences, under 30% appearing once. The sequenced sample consisted of blood, either unsorted or a sorted T cell fraction (not recorded which). Receptor source: a male donor with ankylosing spondylitis or in good health (not recorded which). Both conserved end residues are part of each CDR3. Fields, in order: CDR3 length, D gene, J gene, V gene, clone size, CDR3 DNA, CDR3 protein. A D gene is named only where the DNA matches it firmly. Clone sizes are given selectively: once, few, many, or a class where the clone is expanded.

CDR3 length: 11
D gene: -
J gene: TRBJ2-3
V gene: TRBV5-1
clone size: -
CDR3 DNA: TGCGCCAGCAGCTCGGTCGATACGCAGTATTTT
CDR3 protein: CASSSVDTQYF

CDR3 length: 15
D gene: TRBD1
J gene: TRBJ2-7
V gene: TRBV7-3
clone size: -
CDR3 DNA: TGTGCCTGGTTCCGAGGGACAGGGTTTTCCTACGAGCAGTACTTC
CDR3 protein: CAWFRGTGFSYEQYF

CDR3 length: 14
D gene: TRBD1
J gene: TRBJ2-5
V gene: TRBV7-6
clone size: -
CDR3 DNA: TGTGCCAGCAGCTCCCTGGACAGGGTGGAGACCCAGTACTTC
CDR3 protein: CASSSLDRVETQYF

CDR3 length: 18
D gene: -
J gene: TRBJ1-2
V gene: TRBV4-1
clone size: many
CDR3 DNA: TGCGCCAGCAGCCAAGTGTATTCCGGCCCACGGCATAACTATGGCTACACCTTC
CDR3 protein: CASSQVYSGPRHNYGYTF

CDR3 length: 15
D gene: TRBD1
J gene: TRBJ2-5
V gene: TRBV4-2
clone size: few
CDR3 DNA: TGTGCCAGCAGCCAAGGGACAGGGTCTAGGGAGACCCAGTACTTC
CDR3 protein: CASSQGTGSRETQYF

CDR3 length: 15
D gene: TRBD2
J gene: TRBJ2-1
V gene: TRBV5-5
clone size: many
CDR3 DNA: TGTGCCAGCAGCCACCTAGCGGGTCTCAACAATGAGCAGTTCTTC
CDR3 protein: CASSHLAGLNNEQFF

CDR3 length: 15
D gene: -
J gene: TRBJ1-6
V gene: TRBV12-3/TRBV12-4
clone size: few
CDR3 DNA: TGTGCCAGCAGTTTAGCCCGGCCCGGGGGTTCACCCCTCCACTTT
CDR3 protein: CASSLARPGGSPLHF

CDR3 length: 15
D gene: -
J gene: TRBJ2-7
V gene: TRBV9
clone size: few
CDR3 DNA: TGTGCCAGCAGCGTAGGTTTAGGTTGGAGGTACGAGCAGTACTTC
CDR3 protein: CASSVGLGWRYEQYF

CDR3 length: 14
D gene: -
J gene: TRBJ2-5
V gene: TRBV20-1
clone size: few
CDR3 DNA: TGCAGTGCTACCTCGAGAGGACTGGTCGCGGCCCAGTACTTC
CDR3 protein: CSATSRGLVAAQYF

CDR3 length: 16
D gene: -
J gene: TRBJ1-1
V gene: TRBV28
clone size: few
CDR3 DNA: TGTGCCAGCAGTTTCTGGGGGGTGACAGGTAGGACTGAAGCTTTCTTT
CDR3 protein: CASSFWGVTGRTEAFF